This TCR beta chain was recovered during a study of OX40 agonist ivuxolimab in advanced cancers. In the study overall: Patients were given ivuxolimab, an antibody that agonizes OX40 (CD134).

Assay: immunoSEQ multiplex PCR; the TCRdb copy retains only in-frame clones and omits some. The sample lists some 90,000 clones; roughly 90% were seen once. The CDR3 is made up of 15 amino acids. Germline CDR1 LNHDA, CDR2 SQIVND (reference sequence). With V trimmed by 1 base and J by 4 bases, 3 bases remained unmatched. The origin of this receptor is an adult with an advanced solid tumor such as melanoma, head and neck, liver or kidney cancer. The material was CD4+ or CD8+ T cells sorted from blood, obtained in a trial of the OX40 agonist ivuxolimab. The chain employs TRBV19 and TRBJ2-1, with 8 bases matching TRBD2. CDR3 sequence (DNA): TGTGCCAGTAGTATAGCGGGAGGGGCTTACAATGAGCAGTTCTTC. Translation gives CASSIAGGAYNEQFF.